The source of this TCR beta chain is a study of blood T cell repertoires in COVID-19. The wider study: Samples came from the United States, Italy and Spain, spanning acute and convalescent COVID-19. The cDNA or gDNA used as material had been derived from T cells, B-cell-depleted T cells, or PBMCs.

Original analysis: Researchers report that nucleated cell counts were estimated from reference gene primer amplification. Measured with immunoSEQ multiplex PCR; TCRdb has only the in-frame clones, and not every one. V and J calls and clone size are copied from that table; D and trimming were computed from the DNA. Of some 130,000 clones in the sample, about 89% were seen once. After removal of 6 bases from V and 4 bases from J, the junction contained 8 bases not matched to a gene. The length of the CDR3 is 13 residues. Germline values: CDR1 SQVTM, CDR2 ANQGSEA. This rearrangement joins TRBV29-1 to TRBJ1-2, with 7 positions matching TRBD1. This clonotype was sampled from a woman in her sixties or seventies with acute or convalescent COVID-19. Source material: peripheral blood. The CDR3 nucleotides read TGCAGCGTATCCCAAGGGGGCGGCTATGGCTACACCTTC. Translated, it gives CSVSQGGGYGYTF.